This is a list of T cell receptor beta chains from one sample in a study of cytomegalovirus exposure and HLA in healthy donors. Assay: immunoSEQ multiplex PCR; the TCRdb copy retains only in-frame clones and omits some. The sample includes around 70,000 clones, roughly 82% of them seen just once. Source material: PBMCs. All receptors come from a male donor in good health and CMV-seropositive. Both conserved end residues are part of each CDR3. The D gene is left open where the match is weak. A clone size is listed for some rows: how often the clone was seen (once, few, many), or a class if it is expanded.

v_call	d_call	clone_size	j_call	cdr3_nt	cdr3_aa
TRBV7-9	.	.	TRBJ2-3	TGTGCCAGCAGCTTGGGGGCTACGGCAGATACGCAGTATTTT	CASSLGATADTQYF
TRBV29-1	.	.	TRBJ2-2	TGCAGCGTCAGGAAAGGGGGAACCGGGGAGCTGTTTTTT	CSVRKGGTGELFF
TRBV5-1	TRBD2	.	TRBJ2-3	TGCGCCAGCAGCTTCGGGGGTAGCGGGGGAGATACGCAGTATTTT	CASSFGGSGGDTQYF
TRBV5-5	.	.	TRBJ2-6	TGTGCCAGCAGCTCCGGTGGGAGGACGGTAGGCTCTGGGGCCAACGTCCTGACTTTC	CASSSGGRTVGSGANVLTF
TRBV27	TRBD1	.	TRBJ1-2	TGTGCCAGCAGTTCTATCGGGACAGGGGGGAACTATGGCTACACCTTC	CASSSIGTGGNYGYTF
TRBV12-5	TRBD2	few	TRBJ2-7	TGTGCTAGTGGTTTGACCTTGTCGCCTAGCGGCTACTCCTACGAGCAGTACTTC	CASGLTLSPSGYSYEQYF
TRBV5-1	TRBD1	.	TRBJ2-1	TGCGCCAGCAGCATCGGACAGGGTTTCTATGAGCAGTTCTTC	CASSIGQGFYEQFF
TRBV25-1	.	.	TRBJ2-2	TGTGCCAGCACCGGAGTCCTGGGCGGGGAGCTGTTTTTT	CASTGVLGGELFF
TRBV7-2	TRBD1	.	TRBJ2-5	TGTGCCAGCAGCTTAGCCAGGACAGGATGGGGTAGGGGGTACCAAGAGACCCAGTACTTC	CASSLARTGWGRGYQETQYF
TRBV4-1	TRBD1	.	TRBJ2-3	TGCGCCAGCAGCCCCCAGGGACAGGGAAGCACAGATACGCAGTATTTT	CASSPQGQGSTDTQYF
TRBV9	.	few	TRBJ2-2	TGTGCCAGCAGCGTAGGTAATCGGAACACCGGGGAGCTGTTTTTT	CASSVGNRNTGELFF
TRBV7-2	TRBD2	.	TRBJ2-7	TGTGCCAGCAGCCCCCGGGGTAGCGGGGACGAGCAGTACTTC	CASSPRGSGDEQYF
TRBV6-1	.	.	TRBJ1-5	TGTGCCAGCATTCGGGAAAGCAATCAGCCCCAGCATTTT	CASIRESNQPQHF
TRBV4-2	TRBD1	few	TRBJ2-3	TGTGCCAGCAGCCAAGCCGGGACAGGGACAGATACGCAGTATTTT	CASSQAGTGTDTQYF
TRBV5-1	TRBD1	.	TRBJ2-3	TGCGCCACCCGGGACAGGGCTACGAGCACAGATACGCAGTATTTT	CATRDRATSTDTQYF
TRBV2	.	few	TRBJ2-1	TGTGCCAGCAGTATTAGACAGGCCGCCTACAATGAGCAGTTCTTC	CASSIRQAAYNEQFF
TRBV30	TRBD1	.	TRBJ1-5	TGTGCCTGGTCCGGACAGGGCTACAATCAGCCCCAGCATTTT	CAWSGQGYNQPQHF
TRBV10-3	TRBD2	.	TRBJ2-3	TGTGCCATCTCGGTAGCGGGAGGTACAGATACGCAGTATTTT	CAISVAGGTDTQYF
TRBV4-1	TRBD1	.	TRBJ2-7	TGCGCCAGCAGCCAAAAGACAGGGGGAACCTACGAGCAGTACTTC	CASSQKTGGTYEQYF
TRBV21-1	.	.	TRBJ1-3	TGTGCCAGCAGCAGAAGGACAGGGTACTCTGGAAACACCATATATTTT	CASSRRTGYSGNTIYF
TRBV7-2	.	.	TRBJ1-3	TGTGCCAGCAGCTTAGGTCCTGTCTCTGGAAACACCATATATTTT	CASSLGPVSGNTIYF
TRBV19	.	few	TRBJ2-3	TGTGCCAGTGAAGACAGGCGGACTAGTGCGACAGATACGCAGTATTTT	CASEDRRTSATDTQYF
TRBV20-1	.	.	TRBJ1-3	TGCAGTGCTAGAGATGACACCTCGGAAAATTTT	CSARDDTSENF
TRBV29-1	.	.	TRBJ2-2	TGCAGCATAGTCTTCGAGAACACCGGGGAGCTGTTTTTT	CSIVFENTGELFF
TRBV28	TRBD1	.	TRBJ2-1	TGTGCCAGCGTCGACAGGGCAAAGCAGTTCTTC	CASVDRAKQFF
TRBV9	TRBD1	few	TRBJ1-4	TGTGCCAGCAGCGTAGAGGGGACAGTGCGGCGTGAAAAACTGTTTTTT	CASSVEGTVRREKLFF